Below, one T cell receptor (beta chain) is given with its context. These data are taken from a study of blood T cell repertoires in COVID-19. Study-wide context: Collection of acute and convalescent COVID-19 samples took place in the United States, Italy and Spain. T cells, B-cell-depleted T cells, or PBMCs supplied cDNA or gDNA.

Seattle researchers signed up patients amid active infection and tracked them longitudinally. Sequenced by immunoSEQ multiplex PCR; TCRdb stores in-frame clones only, minus some. The sample lists 150,000 to 200,000 clones, approximately 87% occurring once. This CDR3 has 17 residues. With 4 bases clipped from V and 6 bases from J, the junction kept 9 bases outside the gene matches. Germline V lookup: CDR1 LGHNA, CDR2 YSLEER. V gene TRBV4-3 combines with J gene TRBJ2-2; TRBD2 matches 12 bases. The sample taken for sequencing was peripheral blood. This TCR derives from a woman aged 55-75 years with COVID-19, enrolled during active disease. The CDR3 sequence is CASSLRLAGVRAGELFF. The CDR3 bases are TGCGCCAGCAGCCTTAGACTAGCGGGAGTCAGGGCCGGGGAGCTGTTTTTT.